These T cell receptor beta chains were read from a single sample in a study of T-cell memory formation after mild COVID-19. TCRdb redid the calling of the 5' RACE reads with MiXCR, one entry per CDR3 protein. The sample records hundreds of thousands of distinct CDR3 sequences, 25% to 30% being singletons. The sequencing sample was made of PBMCs or a T cell subset sorted from them (not recorded which). The receptors derive from an adult woman who had mild COVID-19 (a few samples of this study predate the infection). Cell type and time point are not known. Each CDR3 is given without its conserved first and last residue. The order of the fields is J gene, V gene, CDR3 protein.

j_call: TRBJ1-1; v_call: TRBV5-1; cdr3_aa: ARRSRAAPEAF
j_call: TRBJ2-7; v_call: TRBV14; cdr3_aa: ASSRTAYTDEQY
j_call: TRBJ2-2; v_call: TRBV5-1; cdr3_aa: ASSLPVADTGELF
j_call: TRBJ1-2; v_call: TRBV20-1; cdr3_aa: SAREQDRGYGYT
j_call: TRBJ2-7; v_call: TRBV19; cdr3_aa: ASSARTGNYEQY
j_call: TRBJ2-7; v_call: TRBV5-1; cdr3_aa: ASPPRSSYEQY
j_call: TRBJ1-5; v_call: TRBV7-2; cdr3_aa: ASSPSGQGAYQPQH
j_call: TRBJ2-5; v_call: TRBV7-8; cdr3_aa: ASSFVGAPETQY
j_call: TRBJ2-1; v_call: TRBV10-3; cdr3_aa: AISAQGAKNEQF
j_call: TRBJ2-2; v_call: TRBV12-3/TRBV12-4; cdr3_aa: ASSRDQNTGELF
j_call: TRBJ1-5; v_call: TRBV25-1; cdr3_aa: ASSDVGGNSNQPQH
j_call: TRBJ1-5; v_call: TRBV28; cdr3_aa: ASSLMGGGKDQPQH
j_call: TRBJ2-1; v_call: TRBV11-2; cdr3_aa: ASSSGLGESYNEQF
j_call: TRBJ1-2; v_call: TRBV6-5; cdr3_aa: ASSTQNYGYT
j_call: TRBJ2-3; v_call: TRBV6-4; cdr3_aa: ASSDGRASTDTQY
j_call: TRBJ2-1; v_call: TRBV2; cdr3_aa: ASSLNWGTTQYNEQF
j_call: TRBJ1-2; v_call: TRBV29-1; cdr3_aa: SAPTGDGYT
j_call: TRBJ2-7; v_call: TRBV29-1; cdr3_aa: SGGTSGGGTYEQY
j_call: TRBJ2-1; v_call: TRBV18; cdr3_aa: ASSPPITGTWNEQF
j_call: TRBJ1-2; v_call: TRBV20-1; cdr3_aa: SAQPGQGYGYT
j_call: TRBJ2-5; v_call: TRBV29-1; cdr3_aa: SVEGGTEYRLQETQY
j_call: TRBJ2-3; v_call: TRBV18; cdr3_aa: ASSTEADTQY
j_call: TRBJ2-1; v_call: TRBV4-1; cdr3_aa: ASSQASVSYNEQF
j_call: TRBJ2-5; v_call: TRBV7-2; cdr3_aa: ASSLVVAGGPQETQY
j_call: TRBJ1-1; v_call: TRBV20-1; cdr3_aa: SAESSRGAF
j_call: TRBJ2-1; v_call: TRBV7-3; cdr3_aa: ASSLAGTNEQF
j_call: TRBJ2-2; v_call: TRBV7-3; cdr3_aa: ASSLSQGGELF
j_call: TRBJ2-7; v_call: TRBV18; cdr3_aa: ASSPVGPEQY
j_call: TRBJ2-4; v_call: TRBV19; cdr3_aa: ASSTSRAKNIQY
j_call: TRBJ2-1; v_call: TRBV7-9; cdr3_aa: ASSHPGRYNEQF
j_call: TRBJ2-7; v_call: TRBV7-6; cdr3_aa: ASSEILGTSYEQY
j_call: TRBJ2-7; v_call: TRBV6-6; cdr3_aa: ASSYLPGAISRYEQY
j_call: TRBJ2-1; v_call: TRBV6-5; cdr3_aa: ASSDRDAHDEQF
j_call: TRBJ2-1; v_call: TRBV3-1; cdr3_aa: ASSQDPSTKNEQF
j_call: TRBJ2-7; v_call: TRBV28; cdr3_aa: ASSGTSGFLYEQY
j_call: TRBJ1-5; v_call: TRBV12-3/TRBV12-4; cdr3_aa: ASSLSLGVLRQGSNQPQH
j_call: TRBJ2-1; v_call: TRBV7-9; cdr3_aa: ASRRRDRTPSNEQF
j_call: TRBJ2-3; v_call: TRBV9; cdr3_aa: ASSVPPEDTQY
j_call: TRBJ2-7; v_call: TRBV20-1; cdr3_aa: SASSPFDGLEQY
j_call: TRBJ1-1; v_call: TRBV6-2/TRBV6-3; cdr3_aa: ASTEPPGQGLNTEAF
j_call: TRBJ1-1; v_call: TRBV27; cdr3_aa: ASINLAGKAF
j_call: TRBJ2-7; v_call: TRBV5-1; cdr3_aa: ASSFESRARRTYEQY
j_call: TRBJ2-1; v_call: TRBV4-3; cdr3_aa: ASSQARVDEQF
j_call: TRBJ1-2; v_call: TRBV7-2; cdr3_aa: ASSHRQGAGGYT
j_call: TRBJ2-2; v_call: TRBV29-1; cdr3_aa: SVDGVVGGELF
j_call: TRBJ2-3; v_call: TRBV7-3; cdr3_aa: ASSLTIGFTDTQY
j_call: TRBJ1-1; v_call: TRBV7-2; cdr3_aa: ASSLRGVLNTEAF
j_call: TRBJ2-5; v_call: TRBV24-1; cdr3_aa: ATSGGTETQY